The subject of this entry is one T cell receptor beta chain. This sample was included in a study of control samples from healthy donors and cancer patients. Produced via immunoSEQ multiplex PCR; TCRdb's table is partial and in-frame only. The table has about 85,000 clones, under 90% seen once; the top ten hold around 5.1%. Trimming took 3 bases from V and 5 from J; bases not matched to a gene: 8. From germline, CDR1 is SEHNR and CDR2 FQNEAQ (reference sequence). This CDR3 comprises 15 residues. The origin of this receptor is a man in his fifties or sixties in good health. The sample consisted of blood. The chain combines TRBV7-9 with TRBJ2-5; 8 nucleotides line up with TRBD2. CDR3 residues: CASSFYSGGGETQYF. The DNA for the CDR3 is TGTGCCAGCAGCTTCTACAGCGGGGGAGGGGAGACCCAGTACTTC.